A selection of T cell receptor beta chains follows, all from one sample in a study of beta chain features in type 1 diabetes. The protocol was immunoSEQ multiplex PCR, while the TCRdb copy is restricted to in-frame clones and leaves out a portion. The table has about 650,000 clones, around an eighth seen once. The sequenced material came from naive CD4+ T cells from blood. The receptors were gathered from a man aged 30 to 45 with type 1 diabetes. CDR3s include the opening cysteine and the closing phenylalanine or tryptophan. The order of the fields is V gene, D gene, clone size, J gene, CDR3 protein, CDR3 DNA. The D gene is left open where the match is weak. Where a row states a size, it is once, few, many or the class of an expanded clone; other rows omit it.

V: TRBV18; D: .; size: .; J: TRBJ2-1; CDR3: CASSPGGSYNEQFF; DNA: TGTGCCAGCTCACCAGGGGGATCCTACAATGAGCAGTTCTTC
V: TRBV10-3; D: TRBD1; size: few; J: TRBJ1-2; CDR3: CAISESGTGFLF; DNA: TGTGCCATCAGTGAGTCCGGGACAGGGTTTCTTTTC
V: TRBV28; D: .; size: .; J: TRBJ1-2; CDR3: CASRSPGGEDYGYTF; DNA: TGTGCCAGCAGATCCCCGGGGGGCGAGGACTATGGCTACACCTTC
V: TRBV11-2; D: .; size: few; J: TRBJ1-4; CDR3: CASSPRQVGKVFF; DNA: TGTGCCAGCAGCCCCAGACAGGTTGGGAAGGTGTTTTTT
V: TRBV5-1; D: .; size: .; J: TRBJ2-2; CDR3: CASSLVGIGTGELFF; DNA: TGCGCCAGCAGCTTGGTCGGGATCGGCACCGGGGAGCTGTTTTTT
V: TRBV19; D: TRBD1; size: few; J: TRBJ2-3; CDR3: CASSTGTGSADTQYF; DNA: TGTGCCAGTAGCACCGGGACAGGATCGGCAGATACGCAGTATTTT
V: TRBV7-2; D: .; size: few; J: TRBJ2-3; CDR3: CASTLGQAEDTQYF; DNA: TGTGCCAGCACCTTAGGGCAGGCTGAAGATACGCAGTATTTT
V: TRBV28; D: .; size: few; J: TRBJ2-1; CDR3: CASSSNHNEQFF; DNA: TGTGCCAGCAGTTCTAACCACAATGAGCAGTTCTTC
V: TRBV5-1; D: .; size: few; J: TRBJ2-3; CDR3: CASSPSGDPADTQYF; DNA: TGCGCCAGCAGCCCGTCGGGGGATCCCGCAGATACGCAGTATTTT
V: TRBV5-4; D: TRBD1; size: .; J: TRBJ2-5; CDR3: CASSLDVTGEETQYF; DNA: TGTGCCAGCAGCTTGGATGTGACAGGGGAGGAGACCCAGTACTTC
V: TRBV6-1; D: TRBD1; size: few; J: TRBJ2-1; CDR3: CASSEWTGNNYNEQFF; DNA: TGTGCCAGCAGTGAATGGACAGGAAATAACTACAATGAGCAGTTCTTC
V: TRBV27; D: .; size: many; J: TRBJ2-4; CDR3: CASSSENIQYF; DNA: TGTGCCAGCAGTTCCGAAAACATTCAGTACTTC
V: TRBV4-2; D: TRBD1; size: .; J: TRBJ1-2; CDR3: CASSHGYTTGTSGYTF; DNA: TGTGCCAGCAGCCATGGCTATACGACAGGGACTTCAGGCTACACCTTC
V: TRBV6-6; D: TRBD1; size: few; J: TRBJ2-7; CDR3: CASTTTGVGIYEQYF; DNA: TGTGCCAGCACAACGACAGGGGTTGGAATCTACGAGCAGTACTTC